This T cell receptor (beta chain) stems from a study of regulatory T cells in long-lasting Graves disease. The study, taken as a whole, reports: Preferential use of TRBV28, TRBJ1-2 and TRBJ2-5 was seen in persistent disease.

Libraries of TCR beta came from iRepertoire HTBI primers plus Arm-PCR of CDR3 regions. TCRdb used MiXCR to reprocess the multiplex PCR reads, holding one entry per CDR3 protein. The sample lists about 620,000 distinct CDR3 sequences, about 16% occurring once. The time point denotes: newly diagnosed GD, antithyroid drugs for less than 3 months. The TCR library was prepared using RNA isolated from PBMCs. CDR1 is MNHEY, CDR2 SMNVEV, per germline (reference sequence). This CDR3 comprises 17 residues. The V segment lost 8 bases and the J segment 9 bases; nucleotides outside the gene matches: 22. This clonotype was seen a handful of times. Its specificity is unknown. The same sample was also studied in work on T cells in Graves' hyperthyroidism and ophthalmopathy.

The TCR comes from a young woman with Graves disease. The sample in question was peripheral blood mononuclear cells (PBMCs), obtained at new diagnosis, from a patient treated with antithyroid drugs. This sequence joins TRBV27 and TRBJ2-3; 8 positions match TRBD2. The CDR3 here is CASSTNPGLVASGTQYF. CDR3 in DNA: TGTGCCAGCTCTACAAATCCGGGACTAGTCGCATCGGGAACGCAGTATTTT.